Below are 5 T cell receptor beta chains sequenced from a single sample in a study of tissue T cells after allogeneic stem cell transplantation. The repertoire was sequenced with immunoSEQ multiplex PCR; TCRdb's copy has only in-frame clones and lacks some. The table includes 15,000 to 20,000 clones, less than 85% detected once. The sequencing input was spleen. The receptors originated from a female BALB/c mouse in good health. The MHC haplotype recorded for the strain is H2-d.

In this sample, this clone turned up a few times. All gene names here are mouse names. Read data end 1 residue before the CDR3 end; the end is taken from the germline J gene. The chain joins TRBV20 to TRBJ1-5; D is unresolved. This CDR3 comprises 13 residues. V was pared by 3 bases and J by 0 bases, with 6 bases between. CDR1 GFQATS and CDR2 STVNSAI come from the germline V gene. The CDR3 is CGASPTNNQAPLF. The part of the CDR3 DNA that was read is TGTGGTGCTAGCCCGACTAACAACCAGGCTCCGCTT.

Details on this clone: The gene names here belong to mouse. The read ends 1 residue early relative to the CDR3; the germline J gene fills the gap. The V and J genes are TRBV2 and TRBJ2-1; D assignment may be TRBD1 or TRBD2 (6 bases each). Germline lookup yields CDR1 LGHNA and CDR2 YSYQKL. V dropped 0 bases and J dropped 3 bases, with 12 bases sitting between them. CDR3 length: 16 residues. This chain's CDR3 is CASSQDGGGIYAEQFF. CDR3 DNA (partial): TGTGCCAGCAGCCAAGATGGAGGGGGGATCTATGCTGAGCAGTTC.

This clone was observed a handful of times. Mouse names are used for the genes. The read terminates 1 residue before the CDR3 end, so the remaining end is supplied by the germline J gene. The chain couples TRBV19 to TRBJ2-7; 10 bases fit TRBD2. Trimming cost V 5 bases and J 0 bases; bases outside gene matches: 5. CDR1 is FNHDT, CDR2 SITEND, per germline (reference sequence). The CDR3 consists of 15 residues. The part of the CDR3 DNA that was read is TGTGCCAGCAGCCCTGACTGGGGGGTCTCCTATGAACAGTAC. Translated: CASSPDWGVSYEQY. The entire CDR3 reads CASSPDWGVSYEQYF.

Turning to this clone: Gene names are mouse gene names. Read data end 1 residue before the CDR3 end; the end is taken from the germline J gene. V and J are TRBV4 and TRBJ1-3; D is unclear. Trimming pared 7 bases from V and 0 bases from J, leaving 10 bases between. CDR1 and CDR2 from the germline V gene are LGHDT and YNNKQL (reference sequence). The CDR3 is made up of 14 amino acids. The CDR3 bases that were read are TGTGCCAGCACCCCTGACAATTCTGGAAATACGCTCTAT. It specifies CASTPDNSGNTLY. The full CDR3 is CASTPDNSGNTLYF.

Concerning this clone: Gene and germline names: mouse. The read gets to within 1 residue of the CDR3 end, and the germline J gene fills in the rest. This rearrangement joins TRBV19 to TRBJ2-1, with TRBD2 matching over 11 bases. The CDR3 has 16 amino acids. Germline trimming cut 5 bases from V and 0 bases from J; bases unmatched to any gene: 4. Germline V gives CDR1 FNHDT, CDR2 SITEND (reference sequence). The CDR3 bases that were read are TGTGCCAGCAGAGACTGGGGGGGGGATAACTATGCTGAGCAGTTC. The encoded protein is CASRDWGGDNYAEQF. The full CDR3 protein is CASRDWGGDNYAEQFF.